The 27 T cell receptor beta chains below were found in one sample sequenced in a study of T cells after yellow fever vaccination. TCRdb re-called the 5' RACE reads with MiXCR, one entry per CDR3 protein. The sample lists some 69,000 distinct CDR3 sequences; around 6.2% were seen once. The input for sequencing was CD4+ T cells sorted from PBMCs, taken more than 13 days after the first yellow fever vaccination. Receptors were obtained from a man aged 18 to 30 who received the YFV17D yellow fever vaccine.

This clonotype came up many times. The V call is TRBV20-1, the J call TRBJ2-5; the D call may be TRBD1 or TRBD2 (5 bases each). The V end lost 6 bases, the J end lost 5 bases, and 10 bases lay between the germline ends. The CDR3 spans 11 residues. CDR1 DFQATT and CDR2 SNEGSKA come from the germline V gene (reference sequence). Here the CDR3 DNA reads TGCAGTGCGGGGGTGAGGGAGACCCAGTACTTC. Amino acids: CSAGVRETQYF.

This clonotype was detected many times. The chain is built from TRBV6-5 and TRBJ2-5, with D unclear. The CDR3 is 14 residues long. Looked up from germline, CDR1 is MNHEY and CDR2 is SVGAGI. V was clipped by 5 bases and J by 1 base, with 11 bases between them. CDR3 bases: TGTGCCAGCAGTCCCTCGTGGGGCCAAGAGACCCAGTACTTC. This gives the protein CASSPSWGQETQYF.

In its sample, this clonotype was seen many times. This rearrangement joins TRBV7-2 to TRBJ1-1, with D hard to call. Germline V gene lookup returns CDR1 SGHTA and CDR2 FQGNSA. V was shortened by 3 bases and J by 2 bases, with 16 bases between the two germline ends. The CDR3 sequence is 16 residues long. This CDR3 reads CASSLKQMPINTEAFF. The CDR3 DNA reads TGTGCCAGCAGCTTGAAACAGATGCCGATCAACACTGAAGCTTTCTTT.

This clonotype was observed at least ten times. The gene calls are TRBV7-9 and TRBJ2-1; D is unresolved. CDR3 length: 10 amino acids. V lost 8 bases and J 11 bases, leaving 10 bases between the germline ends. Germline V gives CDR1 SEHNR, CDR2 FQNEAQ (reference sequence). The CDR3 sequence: CASGGPKQFF. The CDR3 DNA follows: TGTGCCAGCGGTGGCCCCAAGCAGTTCTTC.

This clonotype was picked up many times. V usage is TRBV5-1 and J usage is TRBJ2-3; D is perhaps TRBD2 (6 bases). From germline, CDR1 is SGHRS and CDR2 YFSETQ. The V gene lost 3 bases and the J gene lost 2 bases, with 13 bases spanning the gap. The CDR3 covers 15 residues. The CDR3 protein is CASSSDAGPTDTQYF. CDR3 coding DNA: TGCGCCAGCAGCTCGGACGCGGGGCCCACAGATACGCAGTATTTT.

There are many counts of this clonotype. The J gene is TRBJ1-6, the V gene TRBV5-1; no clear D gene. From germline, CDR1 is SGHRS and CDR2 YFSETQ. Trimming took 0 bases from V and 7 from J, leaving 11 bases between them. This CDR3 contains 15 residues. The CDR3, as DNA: TGCGCCAGCAGCTTGGAATACGTAGGGAATTCACCCCTCCACTTT. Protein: CASSLEYVGNSPLHF.

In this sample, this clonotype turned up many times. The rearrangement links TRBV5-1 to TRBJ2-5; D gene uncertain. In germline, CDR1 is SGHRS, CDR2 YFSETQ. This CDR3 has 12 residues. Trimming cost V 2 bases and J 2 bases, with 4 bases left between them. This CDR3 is CASSLTQETQYF. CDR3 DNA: TGCGCCAGCAGCTTAACTCAAGAGACCCAGTACTTC.

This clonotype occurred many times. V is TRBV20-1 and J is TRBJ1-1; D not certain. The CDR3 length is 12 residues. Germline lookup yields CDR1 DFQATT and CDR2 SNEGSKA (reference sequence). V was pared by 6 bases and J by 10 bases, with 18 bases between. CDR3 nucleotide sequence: TGCAGTGCGATAGATCTCCAAATGGGAGCTTTCTTT. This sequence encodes CSAIDLQMGAFF.

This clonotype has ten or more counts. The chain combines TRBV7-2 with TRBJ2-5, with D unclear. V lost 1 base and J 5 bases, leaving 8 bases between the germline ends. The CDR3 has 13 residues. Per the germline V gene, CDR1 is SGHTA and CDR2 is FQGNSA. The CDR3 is CASSLVVGETQYF. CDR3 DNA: TGTGCCAGCAGCTTAGTTGTAGGGGAGACCCAGTACTTC.

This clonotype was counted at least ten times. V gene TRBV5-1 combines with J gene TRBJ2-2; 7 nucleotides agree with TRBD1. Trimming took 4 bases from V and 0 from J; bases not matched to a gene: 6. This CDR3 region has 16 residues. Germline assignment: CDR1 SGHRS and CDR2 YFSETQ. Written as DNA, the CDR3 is TGCGCCAGCAGCCGATTAGGACAGGCGAACACCGGGGAGCTGTTTTTT. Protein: CASSRLGQANTGELFF.

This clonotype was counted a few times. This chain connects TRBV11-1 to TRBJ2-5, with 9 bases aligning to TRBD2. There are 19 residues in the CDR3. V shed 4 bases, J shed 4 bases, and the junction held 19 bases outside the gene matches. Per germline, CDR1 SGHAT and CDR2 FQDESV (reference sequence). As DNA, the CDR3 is TGTGCCAGCAGCTCATCGATAAGAGCGGGGGGTGGTATAGGAGAGACCCAGTACTTC. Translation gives CASSSSIRAGGGIGETQYF. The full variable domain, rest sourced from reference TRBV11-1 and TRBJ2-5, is EAEVAQSPRYKITEKSQAVAFWCDPISGHATLYWYRQILGQGPELLVQFQDESVVDDSQLPKDRFSAERLKGVDSTLKIQPAELGDSAMYLCASSSSIRAGGGIGETQYFGPGTRLLVL.

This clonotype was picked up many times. The CDR3 region is CSARRGGAYEQYV. The CDR3, as DNA: TGCAGTGCTAGAAGAGGGGGCGCCTACGAGCAGTACGTC. The chain links TRBV20-1 to TRBJ2-7; 7 bases line up with TRBD1. The ends lost 2 bases at V and 2 bases at J; junction bases unmatched: 3. The CDR3 totals 13 residues. The germline V gene has CDR1 DFQATT and CDR2 SNEGSKA (reference sequence).

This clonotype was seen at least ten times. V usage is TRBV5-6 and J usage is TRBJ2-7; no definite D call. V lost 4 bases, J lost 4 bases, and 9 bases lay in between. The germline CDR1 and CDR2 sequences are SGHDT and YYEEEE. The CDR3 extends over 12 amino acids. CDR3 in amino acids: CASSLDEYEQYV. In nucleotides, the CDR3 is TGTGCCAGCAGCCTAGATGAGTACGAGCAGTACGTC.

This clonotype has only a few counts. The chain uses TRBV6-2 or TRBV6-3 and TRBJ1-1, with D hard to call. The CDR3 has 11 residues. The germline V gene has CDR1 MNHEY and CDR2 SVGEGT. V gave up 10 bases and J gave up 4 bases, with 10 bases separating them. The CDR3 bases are TGTGCCACCCTGAGTGTCACTGAAGCTTTCTTT. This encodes CATLSVTEAFF.

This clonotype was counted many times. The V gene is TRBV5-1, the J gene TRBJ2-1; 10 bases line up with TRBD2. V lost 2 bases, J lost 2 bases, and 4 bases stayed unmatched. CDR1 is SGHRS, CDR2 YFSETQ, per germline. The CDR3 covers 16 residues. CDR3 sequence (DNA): TGCGCCAGCAGCTTTAGCGGGGGGCCCACCTACAATGAGCAGTTCTTC. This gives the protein CASSFSGGPTYNEQFF.

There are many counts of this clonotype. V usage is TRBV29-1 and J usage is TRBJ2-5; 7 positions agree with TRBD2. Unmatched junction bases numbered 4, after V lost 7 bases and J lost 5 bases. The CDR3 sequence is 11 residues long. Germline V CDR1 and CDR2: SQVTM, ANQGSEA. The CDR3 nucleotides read TGCAGCGGGGGGGGTGAGGAGACCCAGTACTTC. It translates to CSGGGEETQYF.

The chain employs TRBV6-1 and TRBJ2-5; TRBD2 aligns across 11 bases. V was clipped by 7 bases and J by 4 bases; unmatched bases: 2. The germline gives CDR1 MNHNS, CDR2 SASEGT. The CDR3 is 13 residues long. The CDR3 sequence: CASTTSGAETQYF. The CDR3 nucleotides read TGTGCCAGCACGACTAGCGGGGCAGAGACCCAGTACTTC.

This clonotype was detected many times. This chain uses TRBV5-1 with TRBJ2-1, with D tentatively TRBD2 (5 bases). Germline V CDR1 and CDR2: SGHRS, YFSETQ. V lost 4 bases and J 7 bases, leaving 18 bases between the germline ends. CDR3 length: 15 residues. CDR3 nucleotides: TGCGCCAGCAGCCAGAGAGAGAGCGGCCAAAATGAGCAGTTCTTC. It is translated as CASSQRESGQNEQFF. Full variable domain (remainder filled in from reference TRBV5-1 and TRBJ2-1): KAGVTQTPRYLIKTRGQQVTLSCSPISGHRSVSWYQQTPGQGLQFLFEYFSETQRNKGNFPGRFSGRQFSNSRSEMNVSTLELGDSALYLCASSQRESGQNEQFFGPGTRLTVL.

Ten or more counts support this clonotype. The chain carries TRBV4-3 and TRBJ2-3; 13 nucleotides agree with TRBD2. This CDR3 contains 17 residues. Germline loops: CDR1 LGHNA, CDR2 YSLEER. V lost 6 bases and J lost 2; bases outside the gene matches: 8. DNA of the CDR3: TGCGCCAGCAGTCCCTCGACTAGCGGGGGGTACACAGATACGCAGTATTTT. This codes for CASSPSTSGGYTDTQYF.

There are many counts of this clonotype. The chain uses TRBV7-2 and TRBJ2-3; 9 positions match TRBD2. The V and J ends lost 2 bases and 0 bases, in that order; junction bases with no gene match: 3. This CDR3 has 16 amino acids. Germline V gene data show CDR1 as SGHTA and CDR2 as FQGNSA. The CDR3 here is CASSLIAGGSTDTQYF. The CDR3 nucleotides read TGTGCCAGCAGCTTAATTGCGGGGGGGAGCACAGATACGCAGTATTTT. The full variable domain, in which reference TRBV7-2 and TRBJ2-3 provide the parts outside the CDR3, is GAGVSQSPSNKVTEKGKDVELRCDPISGHTALYWYRQSLGQGLEFLIYFQGNSAPDKSGLPSDRFSAERTGGSVSTLTIQRTQQEDSAVYLCASSLIAGGSTDTQYFGPGTRLTVL.

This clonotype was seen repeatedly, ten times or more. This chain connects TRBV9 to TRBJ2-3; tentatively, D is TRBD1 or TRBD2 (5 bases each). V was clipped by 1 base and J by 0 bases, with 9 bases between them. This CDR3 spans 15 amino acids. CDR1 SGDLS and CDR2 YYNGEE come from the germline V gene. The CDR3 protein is CASSVIGASTDTQYF. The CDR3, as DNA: TGTGCCAGCAGCGTAATCGGGGCTAGCACAGATACGCAGTATTTT.

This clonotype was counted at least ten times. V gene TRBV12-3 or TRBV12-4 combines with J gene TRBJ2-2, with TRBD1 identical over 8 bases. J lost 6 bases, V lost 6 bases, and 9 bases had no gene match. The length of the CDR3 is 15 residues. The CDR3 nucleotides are TGTGCCAGCAGACCAACAACAGGGGGTCCCGGGGAGCTGTTTTTT. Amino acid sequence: CASRPTTGGPGELFF.

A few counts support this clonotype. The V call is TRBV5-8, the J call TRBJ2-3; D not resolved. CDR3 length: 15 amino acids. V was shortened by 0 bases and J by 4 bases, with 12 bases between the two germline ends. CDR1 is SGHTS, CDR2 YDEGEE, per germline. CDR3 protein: CASSLAVLGADTQYF. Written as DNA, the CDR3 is TGTGCCAGCAGCTTGGCGGTCTTAGGTGCAGATACGCAGTATTTT.

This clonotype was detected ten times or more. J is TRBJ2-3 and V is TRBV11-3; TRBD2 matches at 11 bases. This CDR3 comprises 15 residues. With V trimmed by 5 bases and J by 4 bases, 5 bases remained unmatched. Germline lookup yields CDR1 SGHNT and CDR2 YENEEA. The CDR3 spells CASSEGLAVADTQYF. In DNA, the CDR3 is TGTGCCAGCAGCGAGGGACTAGCGGTGGCAGATACGCAGTATTTT.

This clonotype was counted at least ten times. The DNA of the CDR3 is TGTGCCAGCAGCTCCTCCAGAGGGGGGCTGAACTATGGCTACACCTTC. The encoded protein is CASSSSRGGLNYGYTF. The rearrangement links TRBV7-2 to TRBJ1-2; weak D call: TRBD1 (6 bases). The ends were cut back, 4 bases at V and 2 bases at J, with 17 bases in the middle. This CDR3 is 16 amino acids long. Per the germline V gene, CDR1 is SGHTA and CDR2 is FQGNSA.

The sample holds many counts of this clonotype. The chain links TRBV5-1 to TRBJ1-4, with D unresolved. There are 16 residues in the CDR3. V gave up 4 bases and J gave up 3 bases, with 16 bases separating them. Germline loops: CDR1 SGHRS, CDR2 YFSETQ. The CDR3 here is CASSPDGSSPNEKLFF. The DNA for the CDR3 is TGCGCCAGCAGCCCGGACGGGTCGAGCCCTAATGAAAAACTGTTTTTT. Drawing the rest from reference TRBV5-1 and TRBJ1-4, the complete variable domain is KAGVTQTPRYLIKTRGQQVTLSCSPISGHRSVSWYQQTPGQGLQFLFEYFSETQRNKGNFPGRFSGRQFSNSRSEMNVSTLELGDSALYLCASSPDGSSPNEKLFFGSGTQLSVL.

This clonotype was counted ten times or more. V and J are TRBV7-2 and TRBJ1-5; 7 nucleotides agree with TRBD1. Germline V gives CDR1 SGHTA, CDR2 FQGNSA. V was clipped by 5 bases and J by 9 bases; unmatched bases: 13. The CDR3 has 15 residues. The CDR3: CASSTRTGPSGPQHF. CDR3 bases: TGTGCCAGCAGCACTCGGACAGGCCCCTCAGGGCCCCAGCATTTT.